Detailed here is one T cell receptor (beta chain). The record originates from a study of cytomegalovirus exposure and HLA in healthy donors. Unmatched junction bases numbered 7, after V lost 6 bases and J lost 3 bases. Germline lookup yields CDR1 SNHLY and CDR2 FYNNEI. The CDR3 runs 15 residues. The PCR employed 60 Vbeta primers together with 13 Jbeta primers. Repertoires were generated with immunoSEQ multiplex PCR, while TCRdb's copy carries only in-frame clones and drops some. Of 60,000 to 100,000 clones listed, about 79% were seen once; the top ten hold roughly 1.5%. Sequencing was done on a sample of PBMCs. The chain combines TRBV2 with TRBJ1-5; 8 bases are shared with TRBD1. The TCR originated in a man aged 40-49 years in good health and CMV-seronegative. CDR3 protein: CASRGRDRPNQPQHF. The DNA for the CDR3 is TGTGCCAGCAGGGGCCGGGACAGGCCCAATCAGCCCCAGCATTTT.